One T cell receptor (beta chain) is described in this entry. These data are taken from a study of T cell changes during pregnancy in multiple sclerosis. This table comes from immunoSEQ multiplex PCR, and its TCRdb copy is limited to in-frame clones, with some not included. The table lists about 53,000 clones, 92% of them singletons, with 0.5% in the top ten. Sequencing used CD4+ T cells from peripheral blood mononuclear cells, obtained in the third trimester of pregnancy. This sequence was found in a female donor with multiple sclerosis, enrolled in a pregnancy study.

CDR3 in DNA: TGTGCCATCAGAACAGGGGGAATGTACGAGCAGTACTTC. This sequence encodes CAIRTGGMYEQYF. V is TRBV10-3 and J is TRBJ2-7, with TRBD1 identical over 8 bases. This CDR3 spans 13 amino acids. The junction had 5 bases not matched to a gene; V was cut back by 6 bases and J by 4 bases. Germline V gene sequence: CDR1 ENHRY, CDR2 SYGVKD.